The 20 T cell receptor beta chains below come from one sample, sequenced in a study of response to subunit inactivated influenza vaccine. TCRdb re-analysed the RT-PCR reads in MiXCR, keeping a single row per CDR3 protein. This table holds hundreds of thousands of distinct CDR3 sequences, under 20% found once. The specimen comprised PBMCs from blood, sampled approximately 5 days after vaccination. The receptors were gathered from a man aged 45-60 years who received an inactivated influenza vaccine.

The rearrangement joins TRBV4-2 to TRBJ2-1; D may be TRBD2 (5 bases). Germline V gives CDR1 LGHNA, CDR2 YNFKEQ. The germline V and J ends were trimmed by 0 bases and 0 bases, with 6 bases remaining between them. The CDR3 sequence is 15 residues long. Here the CDR3 reads CASSQEEGSYNEQFF. The CDR3 nucleotides are TGTGCCAGCAGCCAAGAAGAGGGCTCCTACAATGAGCAGTTCTTC.

This clonotype was seen a few times. V gene TRBV12-3 or TRBV12-4 combines with J gene TRBJ2-7; 10 nucleotides agree with TRBD1. The CDR3 consists of 15 residues. V gave up 7 bases and J gave up 3 bases; unmatched junction bases: 9. In DNA form, the CDR3 reads TGTGCCAGCAAAACCGGGACAGGGGAATTCTACGAGCAGTACTTC. Translated: CASKTGTGEFYEQYF.

This clonotype was detected ten times or more. The chain has TRBV6-1 and TRBJ2-3; 8 bases are shared with TRBD2. Germline V gene data show CDR1 as MNHNS and CDR2 as SASEGT. The CDR3 sequence is 14 residues long. After removal of 5 bases from V and 0 bases from J, the junction contained 1 base not matched to a gene. The CDR3 reads CASSSGRSTDTQYF. Here the CDR3 DNA reads TGTGCCAGCAGTAGCGGGAGAAGCACAGATACGCAGTATTTT.

This clonotype was counted only a few times. V and J are TRBV4-2 and TRBJ2-2; D not resolved. Germline CDR1 LGHNA, CDR2 YNFKEQ. V shed 0 bases and J shed 5 bases, with 10 bases lying between them. The CDR3 has 15 amino acids. The CDR3 protein is CASSQDRGQTGELFF. CDR3 DNA: TGTGCCAGCAGCCAAGATCGCGGTCAGACCGGGGAGCTGTTTTTT.

This clonotype appeared many times. This rearrangement joins TRBV6-5 to TRBJ2-1, with unresolved D. This CDR3 region has 11 residues. Trimming cost V 1 base and J 9 bases, with 4 bases left between them. Germline CDR1 reads MNHEY; CDR2 reads SVGAGI. In nucleotides, the CDR3 is TGTGCCAGCAGTTACTACGGTGAGCAGTTCTTC. Translating gives CASSYYGEQFF.

The rearrangement uses TRBV5-4 and TRBJ2-1; TRBD2 might be the D (6 bases). V lost 4 bases and J lost 8, with 10 bases in between. The germline gives CDR1 SGHNT, CDR2 YYREEE (reference sequence). The CDR3 extends over 12 amino acids. CDR3 loop: CASSPLAYEQFF. The DNA of the CDR3 is TGTGCCAGCAGCCCACTAGCTTATGAGCAGTTCTTC.

This clonotype was observed a few times. The chain uses TRBV20-1 and TRBJ2-1; D not resolved. V dropped 2 bases and J dropped 0 bases, with 5 bases sitting between them. The germline V gene encodes CDR1 DFQATT and CDR2 SNEGSKA (reference sequence). The CDR3 has 13 amino acids. Written as DNA, the CDR3 is TGCAGTGCTAGAAATAGCTCCTACAATGAGCAGTTCTTC. This encodes CSARNSSYNEQFF.

There are a few counts of this clonotype. This sequence joins TRBV12-3 or TRBV12-4 and TRBJ2-1; a possible D gene is TRBD2 (6 bases). The CDR3 is 14 amino acids. V dropped 2 bases and J dropped 7 bases, with 12 bases sitting between them. CDR3 DNA: TGTGCCAGCAGTTTAAGTAGTGGGAGGAATGAGCAGTTCTTC. This gives the protein CASSLSSGRNEQFF.

This clonotype was counted a few times. The chain links TRBV20-1 to TRBJ2-7, with TRBD1 as a possible D gene (6 bases). This CDR3 region has 11 residues. Trimming stripped 3 bases from V and 12 bases from J, with 15 bases between. The V gene's germline CDR1 is DFQATT and CDR2 SNEGSKA (reference sequence). CDR3 protein: CSASTGSKLYF. In nucleotides, the CDR3 is TGCAGTGCTAGCACAGGGAGTAAGCTGTACTTC.

This clonotype was counted between two and nine times. The chain joins TRBV24-1 to TRBJ2-1, with a tentative D call TRBD2 (5 bases). Trimming pared 1 base from V and 0 bases from J, leaving 9 bases between. Germline V gene data show CDR1 as KGHDR and CDR2 as SFDVKD. This CDR3 is built from 16 residues. This chain's CDR3 is CATSDFSGSSYNEQFF. As DNA, the CDR3 is TGTGCCACCAGTGATTTTAGTGGGAGCTCCTACAATGAGCAGTTCTTC.

Only one count was recorded for this clonotype. The gene calls are TRBV7-9 and TRBJ2-1, with D possibly being TRBD2 (5 bases). CDR1 and CDR2 from the germline V gene are SEHNR and FQNEAQ (reference sequence). V lost 6 bases, J lost 7 bases, and 13 bases lay in between. The CDR3 runs to 13 residues. This CDR3 is CASSPATGNEQFF. The CDR3 DNA follows: TGTGCCAGCAGTCCCGCGACGGGGAATGAGCAGTTCTTC.

This clonotype has just a few counts. The chain recombines TRBV30 with TRBJ1-3; D not resolved. Germline loops: CDR1 GTSNPN, CDR2 SVGIG (reference sequence). The CDR3 spans 12 residues. V was pared by 1 base and J by 2 bases, with 3 bases between. CDR3 residues: CAWSAAGNTIYF. CDR3 DNA: TGTGCCTGGAGTGCAGCTGGAAACACCATATATTTT.

The V and J genes are TRBV18 and TRBJ2-7, with a weak D call TRBD1 (5 bases). Germline V gene sequence: CDR1 KGHSH, CDR2 LQKENI. V was clipped by 3 bases and J by 6 bases, with 9 bases between them. This CDR3 is 12 amino acids long. CDR3 in DNA: TGTGCCAGCTCACCCCGTCAGGGCGAGCAGTACTTC. It codes for CASSPRQGEQYF. The full variable domain, completed using reference TRBV18 and TRBJ2-7, is NAGVMQNPRHLVRRRGQEARLRCSPMKGHSHVYWYRQLPEEGLKFMVYLQKENIIDESGMPKERFSAEFPKEGPSILRIQQVVRGDSAAYFCASSPRQGEQYFGPGTRLTVT.

The chain is built from TRBV6-5 and TRBJ2-2; D is perhaps TRBD1 (5 bases). Trimming cost V 5 bases and J 4 bases, with 20 bases left between them. Germline V gene data show CDR1 as MNHEY and CDR2 as SVGAGI. The CDR3 runs 17 residues. DNA of the CDR3: TGTGCCAGCAGTACCCGATCGCAGGGTAGAAGCACCGGGGAGCTGTTTTTT. Translated, it gives CASSTRSQGRSTGELFF.

The chain recombines TRBV7-6 with TRBJ2-7; D might be TRBD1 or TRBD2, each matching 5 bases. CDR3 length: 15 amino acids. The V end was cut by 4 bases, the J end by 3 bases, with 16 bases between. From germline, CDR1 is SGHVS and CDR2 FNYEAQ. The CDR3 DNA follows: TGTGCCAGCAGCTCACCCGGGGCGGGCTACTACGAGCAGTACTTC. Amino acids: CASSSPGAGYYEQYF.

This clonotype was observed a handful of times. This chain connects TRBV4-3 to TRBJ2-7, with 7 bases aligning to TRBD1. Germline trimming cut 1 base from V and 4 bases from J; bases unmatched to any gene: 10. This CDR3 is 16 amino acids long. Germline CDR1 LGHNA, CDR2 YSLEER. The CDR3 DNA is TGCGCCAGCAGCCAAGGGGCCGGGGACAGAATTTACGAGCAGTACTTC. This sequence encodes CASSQGAGDRIYEQYF.

Ten or more counts support this clonotype. The rearrangement links TRBV5-1 to TRBJ2-5; the D gene could be TRBD1 or TRBD2 (5 bases each). The CDR3 is 13 residues long. The V gene's germline CDR1 is SGHRS and CDR2 YFSETQ. V was cut by 0 bases and J by 5 bases, with 8 bases left in between. The CDR3 spells CASSLAGTETQYF. The CDR3 DNA reads as TGCGCCAGCAGCTTGGCCGGGACGGAGACCCAGTACTTC.

This chain joins TRBV5-1 and TRBJ2-3; D is unresolved. Trimming pared 0 bases from V and 0 bases from J, leaving 5 bases between. CDR3 size: 14 residues. Germline lookup yields CDR1 SGHRS and CDR2 YFSETQ. CDR3 sequence: CASSLEISTDTQYF. The CDR3 bases are TGCGCCAGCAGCTTGGAAATTAGCACAGATACGCAGTATTTT. The entire variable domain, with the rest obtained from reference TRBV5-1 and TRBJ2-3, is as follows: KAGVTQTPRYLIKTRGQQVTLSCSPISGHRSVSWYQQTPGQGLQFLFEYFSETQRNKGNFPGRFSGRQFSNSRSEMNVSTLELGDSALYLCASSLEISTDTQYFGPGTRLTVL.

This clonotype was observed at least ten times. This chain uses TRBV5-6 with TRBJ1-3; D unresolved. V was clipped by 5 bases and J by 8 bases, with 14 bases between them. This CDR3 has 13 residues. Germline V CDR1 and CDR2: SGHDT, YYEEEE. CDR3 sequence: CASSENPWDTIYF. The CDR3 nucleotides are TGTGCCAGCAGTGAAAATCCCTGGGACACCATATATTTT.

This clonotype was seen only a few times. The chain carries TRBV28 and TRBJ2-4; D is perhaps TRBD1 or TRBD2 (5 bases each). The CDR3 totals 16 residues. Germline V gene data show CDR1 as MDHEN and CDR2 as SYDVKM. The ends were cut back, 8 bases at V and 1 base at J, with 18 bases in the middle. The CDR3 spells CASLPIRWGAKNIQYF. The CDR3 DNA sequence: TGTGCCAGCTTACCGATTCGGTGGGGGGCCAAAAACATTCAGTACTTC.